The T cell receptor (beta chain) described here comes from a study of blood T cell repertoires in COVID-19. Study details: Donors in the United States, Italy and Spain gave samples during acute or convalescent COVID-19. From T cells, B-cell-depleted T cells, or PBMCs came the material, which was cDNA or gDNA.

The V and J ends lost 0 bases and 3 bases, in that order; junction bases with no gene match: 11. Looked up from germline, CDR1 is MNHEY and CDR2 is SMNVEV (reference sequence). The CDR3 is made up of 19 amino acids. Study processing details: Scientists estimated how many nucleated cells there were by amplifying reference gene primers. Profiling relied on immunoSEQ multiplex PCR, and the TCRdb table lists in-frame clones only, not all of them. Clone size and the V and J calls come from that table; the DNA yielded D and trimming. The sample has approximately 150,000 clones, just under 80% seen once; the top ten hold 1.9%.

The V gene is TRBV27, the J gene TRBJ2-6; 7 nucleotides line up with TRBD1. This clonotype was obtained from a woman aged 55 to 70 with acute or convalescent COVID-19. Sequences were obtained from peripheral blood. CDR3 in amino acids: CASSLSMPKGTVGANVLTF. The CDR3 nucleotides read TGTGCCAGCAGTTTATCGATGCCCAAAGGGACAGTTGGGGCCAACGTCCTGACTTTC. The whole variable domain, remainder taken from reference TRBV27 and TRBJ2-6, is EAQVTQNPRYLITVTGKKLTVTCSQNMNHEYMSWYRQDPGLGLRQIYYSMNVEVTDKGDVPEGYKVSRKEKRNFPLILESPSPNQTSLYFCASSLSMPKGTVGANVLTFGAGSRLTVL.